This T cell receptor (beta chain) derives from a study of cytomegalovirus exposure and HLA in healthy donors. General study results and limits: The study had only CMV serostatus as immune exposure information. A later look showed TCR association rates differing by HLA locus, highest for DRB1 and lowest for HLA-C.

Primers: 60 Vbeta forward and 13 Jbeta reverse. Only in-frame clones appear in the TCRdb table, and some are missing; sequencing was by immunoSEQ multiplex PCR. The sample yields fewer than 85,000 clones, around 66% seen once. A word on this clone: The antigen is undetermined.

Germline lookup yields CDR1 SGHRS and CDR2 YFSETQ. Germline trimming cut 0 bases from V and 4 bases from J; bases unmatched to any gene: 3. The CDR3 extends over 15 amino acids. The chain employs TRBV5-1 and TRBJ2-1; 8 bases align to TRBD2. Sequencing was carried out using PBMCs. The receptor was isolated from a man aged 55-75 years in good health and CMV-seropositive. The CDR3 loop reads CASSLDGREYNEQFF. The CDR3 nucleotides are TGCGCCAGCAGCTTGGACGGGAGGGAATACAATGAGCAGTTCTTC.